The 4 T cell receptor beta chains below all came from one sample that was sequenced in a study of blood T cell repertoires in COVID-19. TCRdb's table, derived via immunoSEQ multiplex PCR, lists solely in-frame clones and lacks some. Altogether 200,000 to 250,000 clones are present, around 82% being singletons, with the ten largest covering roughly 4.3%. The sample consisted of PBMCs or T cells enriched from blood (not recorded which). These receptors were obtained from a young man with acute COVID-19.

This chain uses TRBV6-5 with TRBJ2-7; D may be TRBD1 (6 bases). The CDR3 extends over 13 amino acids. V was clipped by 6 bases and J by 5 bases, with 14 bases between them. CDR1 is MNHEY, CDR2 SVGAGI, per germline. The CDR3 loop is CASSGQRGDEQYF. DNA for the CDR3: TGTGCCAGCAGCGGACAGCGAGGGGACGAGCAGTACTTC.

The chain carries TRBV18 and TRBJ2-1, with 12 bases aligning to TRBD1. In germline, CDR1 is KGHSH, CDR2 LQKENI. V was pared by 4 bases and J by 9 bases, with 10 bases of the junction left unmatched. The CDR3 is 16 amino acids. The CDR3 nucleotides are TGTGCCAGCTCACTGGTCCGGGACAGGGGGCAGGGTGAGCAGTTCTTC. Translation: CASSLVRDRGQGEQFF.

This clone was detected once. The chain has TRBV9 and TRBJ2-5; 10 positions agree with TRBD2. The CDR3 loop spans 15 amino acids. J was trimmed by 7 bases and V by 3 bases; bases with no gene match: 9. Germline V CDR1 and CDR2: SGDLS, YYNGEE. The CDR3 sequence: CASSERTSGVGTQYF. The CDR3, as DNA: TGTGCCAGCAGCGAGAGGACTAGCGGAGTAGGGACCCAGTACTTC.

This rearrangement joins TRBV20-1 to TRBJ2-1; 14 nucleotides align to TRBD2. From germline, CDR1 is DFQATT and CDR2 SNEGSKA (reference sequence). V trimming: 3 bases; J trimming: 8 bases; junction bases outside the gene matches: 6. The CDR3 has 15 amino acids. This CDR3 reads CSASRGTSGGDEQFF. CDR3 nucleotides: TGCAGTGCTAGTAGAGGGACTAGCGGGGGCGATGAGCAGTTCTTC.